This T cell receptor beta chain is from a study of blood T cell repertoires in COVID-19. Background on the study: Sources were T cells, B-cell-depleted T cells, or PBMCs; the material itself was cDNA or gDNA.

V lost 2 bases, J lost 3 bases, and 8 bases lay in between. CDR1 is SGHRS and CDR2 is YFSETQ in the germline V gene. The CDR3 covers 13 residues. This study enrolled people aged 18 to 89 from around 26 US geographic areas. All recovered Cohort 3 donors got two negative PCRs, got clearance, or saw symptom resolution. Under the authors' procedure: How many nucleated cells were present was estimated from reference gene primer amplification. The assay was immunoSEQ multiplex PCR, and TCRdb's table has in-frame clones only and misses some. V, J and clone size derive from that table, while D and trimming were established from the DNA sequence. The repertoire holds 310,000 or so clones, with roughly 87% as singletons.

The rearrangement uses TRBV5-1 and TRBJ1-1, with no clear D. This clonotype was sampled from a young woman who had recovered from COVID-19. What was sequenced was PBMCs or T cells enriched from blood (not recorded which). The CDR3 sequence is CASSFVGDTEAFF. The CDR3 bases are TGCGCCAGCAGCTTCGTCGGAGACACTGAAGCTTTCTTT.